This TCR beta chain is drawn from a study of shared clonotypes between healthy human individuals. The method was immunoSEQ multiplex PCR; TCRdb's version includes in-frame clones alone and lacks a portion of them. The sample has over a million clones; about 96% are singletons. Regarding this clone: Other DNA variants within this sample encode the same CDR3.

The CDR3 spans 15 residues. V shed 6 bases and J 2 bases; nucleotides not matched to a gene: 5. Per germline, CDR1 KGHSH and CDR2 LQKENI. Sequencing was done on a sample of naive CD4+ T cells sorted from blood. The sample's subset: CD45RA+ positively selected. This chain uses TRBV18 with TRBJ2-7, with 12 bases fitting TRBD2. This receptor was taken from a man aged 30-40 years in good health. CDR3 sequence (DNA): TGTGCCAGCTCGCCGGGACTAGCGGGCACCTACGAGCAGTACTTC. Amino acid sequence: CASSPGLAGTYEQYF.